The 21 T cell receptor beta chains given below trace back to one sample, sequenced in a study of cytomegalovirus exposure and HLA in healthy donors. The PCR contained 60 Vbeta and 13 Jbeta primers. The repertoire was sequenced with immunoSEQ multiplex PCR; TCRdb's copy has only in-frame clones and lacks some. The table shows almost 200,000 clones, with less than 80% occurring only once. The sequencing sample was made of PBMCs. All receptors derive from a woman in her twenties or thirties in good health and CMV-seropositive.

This clone was counted only a few times. Additional DNA sequences in this sample encode the identical CDR3. The chain uses TRBV5-1 and TRBJ2-5; tentatively, D is TRBD2 (6 bases). V lost 4 bases and J 5 bases, leaving 12 bases between the germline ends. The CDR3 is 13 residues long. Germline CDR1 and CDR2: SGHRS and YFSETQ. CDR3 amino acids: CASSLGGGETQYF. The CDR3 DNA follows: TGCGCCAGCAGCCTAGGAGGAGGGGAGACCCAGTACTTC.

The rearrangement uses TRBV5-6 and TRBJ1-5, with a possible D match to TRBD1 (5 bases). The V end lost 2 bases, the J end lost 0 bases, and 15 bases lay between the germline ends. The CDR3 totals 17 residues. CDR1 and CDR2 (germline): SGHDT, YYEEEE. CDR3 nucleotide sequence: TGTGCCAGCAGCTTTGGCGACAGTTACAATAGCAATCAGCCCCAGCATTTT. Protein sequence: CASSFGDSYNSNQPQHF.

This clone was counted only a few times. The genes are TRBV27 and TRBJ1-2; D perhaps matches TRBD1 (6 bases). CDR3 size: 13 residues. V lost 9 bases to trimming and J lost 4 bases, with 15 bases between them. Per germline, CDR1 MNHEY and CDR2 SMNVEV (reference sequence). The CDR3 region is CASRPGQFYGYTF. The CDR3 nucleotides read TGTGCCAGTCGCCCTGGACAGTTCTATGGCTACACCTTC.

Worth noting for this clone: One junction end disagrees with the germline gene, perhaps due to a read error. The chain links TRBV7-6 to TRBJ2-1, with 7 nucleotides matching TRBD2. Germline V CDR1 and CDR2: SGHVS, FNYEAQ. The CDR3 is made up of 16 amino acids. The CDR3 spells CAISREGVSSYNEQFF. As DNA, the CDR3 is TGTGCCATCAGCAGGGAGGGCGTAAGCTCCTACAATGAGCAGTTCTTC.

The rearrangement links TRBV10-3 to TRBJ2-3; 7 nucleotides align to TRBD1. The CDR3 covers 19 residues. J was trimmed by 2 bases and V by 6 bases; bases with no gene match: 20. CDR1 is ENHRY, CDR2 SYGVKD, per germline. CDR3 residues: CAIRAAPGTEKFSTDTQYF. The CDR3 DNA sequence: TGTGCCATCAGAGCTGCTCCCGGGACAGAAAAGTTTTCCACAGATACGCAGTATTTT.

This clone has more than one count but fewer than ten. The chain uses TRBV5-4 and TRBJ2-5, with 7 bases matching TRBD1. This CDR3 region has 15 residues. V dropped 4 bases and J dropped 2; count of bases not matched to a gene: 8. CDR1 and CDR2 (germline): SGHNT, YYREEE (reference sequence). As DNA, the CDR3 is TGTGCCAGCAGCGCAACTACAGGGGCACAAGAGACCCAGTACTTC. Translated, it gives CASSATTGAQETQYF.

V gene TRBV2 combines with J gene TRBJ2-5; 15 bases are a match to TRBD2. With 4 bases clipped from V and 7 bases from J, the junction kept 4 bases outside the gene matches. Germline V gene data show CDR1 as SNHLY and CDR2 as FYNNEI. CDR3 length: 15 residues. CDR3: CASSVTGLAGGTQYF. The CDR3 coding sequence is TGTGCCAGCAGTGTGACGGGACTAGCGGGAGGGACCCAGTACTTC.

The V call is TRBV2, the J call TRBJ2-3, with D perhaps matching TRBD2 (5 bases). CDR1 is SNHLY and CDR2 is FYNNEI in the germline V gene. Trimming shortened V by 7 bases and J by 2 bases, and 13 bases separated the two germline ends. The CDR3 spans 14 residues. The chain's CDR3 is CASTQDWVTDTQYF. CDR3 in DNA: TGTGCCAGCACCCAGGACTGGGTCACAGATACGCAGTATTTT.

This chain uses TRBV15 with TRBJ2-5; 7 bases line up with TRBD2. The CDR3 extends over 14 amino acids. CDR1 is LNHNV and CDR2 is YYDKDF in the germline V gene (reference sequence). The V segment lost 2 bases and the J segment 5 bases; nucleotides outside the gene matches: 5. The CDR3 loop is CATSRWEGRETQYF. The CDR3 DNA is TGTGCCACCAGCAGATGGGAGGGGCGGGAGACCCAGTACTTC.

The chain uses TRBV5-1 and TRBJ2-7, with D tentatively TRBD1 (5 bases). V lost 4 bases and J lost 7, with 21 bases in between. Germline CDR1 and CDR2: SGHRS and YFSETQ. This CDR3 has 15 residues. The CDR3 loop reads CASSRTAGQVGEQYF. Here the CDR3 DNA reads TGCGCCAGCAGCCGGACGGCAGGGCAAGTGGGAGAGCAGTACTTC.

The rearrangement uses TRBV5-1 and TRBJ1-4; D not certain. CDR1 SGHRS and CDR2 YFSETQ come from the germline V gene. This CDR3 spans 11 amino acids. The V gene lost 7 bases and the J gene lost 13 bases, with 14 bases spanning the gap. CDR3 DNA: TGCGCCAGCCTCCGGGAGCCCGGACTGTTTTTT. Translated, it gives CASLREPGLFF.

V usage is TRBV10-3 and J usage is TRBJ1-3, with D possibly TRBD1 on 5 matching bases. V lost 10 bases and J lost 3, with 13 bases in between. The CDR3 covers 13 residues. CDR1 and CDR2 from the germline V gene are ENHRY and SYGVKD. This CDR3 is CATGGEDGNTIYF. The CDR3 DNA reads TGTGCCACGGGGGGGGAAGATGGAAACACCATATATTTT.

V gene TRBV5-6 combines with J gene TRBJ1-3; D gene ambiguous. The germline gives CDR1 SGHDT, CDR2 YYEEEE. The CDR3 is made up of 19 amino acids. The V end was cut by 1 base, the J end by 0 bases, with 20 bases between. This CDR3 reads CASSLKNPLIGSSGNTIYF. The CDR3 DNA sequence: TGTGCCAGCAGCTTGAAAAACCCGTTGATCGGGTCCTCTGGAAACACCATATATTTT.

The table lists this clone with a few counts. The V and J genes are TRBV4-2 and TRBJ2-1; 9 nucleotides align to TRBD2. This CDR3 region has 18 residues. Germline V gene sequence: CDR1 LGHNA, CDR2 YNFKEQ. The V segment lost 1 base and the J segment 3 bases; nucleotides outside the gene matches: 10. The CDR3: CASSQVPASGILYNEQFF. CDR3 nucleotides: TGTGCCAGCAGCCAAGTACCGGCTAGCGGGATACTCTACAATGAGCAGTTCTTC.

This chain uses TRBV11-2 with TRBJ2-3, with a weak D call TRBD1 (5 bases). Per germline, CDR1 SGHAT and CDR2 FQNNGV. The CDR3 is made up of 16 amino acids. Trimming stripped 3 bases from V and 2 bases from J, with 15 bases between. The CDR3, as DNA: TGTGCCAGCAGCTTCCCCGGCAAGGGGCCCACAGATACGCAGTATTTT. It encodes CASSFPGKGPTDTQYF.

In DNA, the CDR3 is TGTGCCAGCATTCTTGGGAGGGGCAAAAACATTCAGTACTTC. Translated: CASILGRGKNIQYF. The V call is TRBV6-6, the J call TRBJ2-4; the match to TRBD2 covers 7 bases. The CDR3 extends over 14 amino acids. Germline V gives CDR1 MNHNY, CDR2 SVGAGI (reference sequence). V gave up 7 bases and J gave up 3 bases; unmatched junction bases: 6.

This clone was counted between two and nine times. The rearrangement uses TRBV4-1 and TRBJ1-5; a possible D gene is TRBD1 (6 bases). Trimming cost V 0 bases and J 9 bases, with 18 bases left between them. The CDR3 has 16 amino acids. Germline V CDR1 and CDR2: MGHRA, YSYEKL. The CDR3 DNA sequence: TGCGCCAGCAGCCAAGATCGGGGGGGCGGCGTGTGGCCCCAGCATTTT. Amino acids: CASSQDRGGGVWPQHF.

The chain couples TRBV6-5 to TRBJ2-5, with 7 bases lining up with TRBD1. The CDR3 is 14 amino acids. J gave up 5 bases and V 7 bases, and 10 bases lay outside the gene matches. Per germline, CDR1 MNHEY and CDR2 SVGAGI. CDR3 in DNA: TGTGCCAGCACCTTACGAGGGGGCGGGGAGACCCAGTACTTC. Its protein is CASTLRGGGETQYF.

The chain carries TRBV27 and TRBJ2-7; 8 bases match TRBD2. The CDR3 runs to 14 residues. Germline CDR1 and CDR2: MNHEY and SMNVEV (reference sequence). V lost 8 bases, J lost 4 bases, and 10 bases stayed unmatched. The CDR3 DNA is TGTGCCAGCTCTATCGGGAGGGCCTCTTACGAGCAGTACTTC. This codes for CASSIGRASYEQYF.

CDR3 protein: CASSQDRPDSRGPNTEAFF. The CDR3 DNA sequence: TGCGCCAGCAGCCAAGATCGACCGGACTCAAGAGGGCCGAACACTGAAGCTTTCTTT. The chain couples TRBV4-1 to TRBJ1-1; D not certain. Germline V lookup: CDR1 MGHRA, CDR2 YSYEKL. The CDR3 runs 19 residues. The ends were cut back, 0 bases at V and 1 base at J, with 21 bases in the middle.

The chain joins TRBV5-6 to TRBJ2-7; 8 positions agree with TRBD1. This CDR3 spans 14 amino acids. Germline CDR1 and CDR2: SGHDT and YYEEEE. Trimming took 4 bases from V and 2 from J; bases not matched to a gene: 5. Here the CDR3 reads CASSATGATYEQYF. CDR3 coding DNA: TGTGCCAGCAGCGCGACAGGGGCAACCTACGAGCAGTACTTC.